The T cell receptor beta chain under discussion was sequenced for a study of blood T cell repertoires in COVID-19. Study-level information: Sites in the United States, Italy and Spain provided acute and convalescent COVID-19 samples. T cells, B-cell-depleted T cells, or PBMCs supplied cDNA or gDNA.

In the original workflow: Amplified reference gene primers provided the basis for estimating nucleated cell counts. Profiling relied on immunoSEQ multiplex PCR, and the TCRdb table lists in-frame clones only, not all of them. V and J calls and clone size are copied from that table; D and trimming were computed from the DNA. Here the sample spans 150,000 or so clones, over 80% being singletons. This CDR3 is 13 amino acids long. Trimming removed 9 bases from V and 3 bases from J, with 15 bases in between. Germline values: CDR1 LNHDA, CDR2 SQIVND (reference sequence). The chain recombines TRBV19 with TRBJ2-7; a possible D gene is TRBD1 (6 bases). The sequenced material came from peripheral blood. This TCR was sampled from a man older than 75 with acute or convalescent COVID-19. CDR3 DNA: TGTGCCAGGATCCAGGGGAAGGACTACGAGCAGTACTTC. It yields the protein CARIQGKDYEQYF.